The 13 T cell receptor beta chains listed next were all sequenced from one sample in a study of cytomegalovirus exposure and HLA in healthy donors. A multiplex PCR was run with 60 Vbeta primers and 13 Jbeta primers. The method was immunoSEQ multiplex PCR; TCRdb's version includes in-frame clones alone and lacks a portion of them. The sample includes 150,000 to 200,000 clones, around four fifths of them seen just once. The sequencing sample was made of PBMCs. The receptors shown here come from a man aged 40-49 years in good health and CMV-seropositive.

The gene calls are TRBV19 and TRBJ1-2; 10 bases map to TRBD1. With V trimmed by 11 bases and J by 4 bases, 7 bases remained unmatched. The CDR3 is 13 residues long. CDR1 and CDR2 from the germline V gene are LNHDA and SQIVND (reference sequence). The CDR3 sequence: CAAETGGAYGYTF. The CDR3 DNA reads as TGTGCCGCAGAGACAGGGGGCGCCTATGGCTACACCTTC.

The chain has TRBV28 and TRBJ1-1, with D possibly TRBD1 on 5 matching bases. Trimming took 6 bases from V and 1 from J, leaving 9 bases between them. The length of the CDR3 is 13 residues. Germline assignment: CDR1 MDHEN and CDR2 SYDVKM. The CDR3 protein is CASSGGTNTEAFF. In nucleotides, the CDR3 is TGTGCCAGCAGCGGGGGTACGAACACTGAAGCTTTCTTT. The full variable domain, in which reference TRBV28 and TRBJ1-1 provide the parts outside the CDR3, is DVKVTQSSRYLVKRTGEKVFLECVQDMDHENMFWYRQDPGLGLRLIYFSYDVKMKEKGDIPEGYSVSREKKERFSLILESASTNQTSMYLCASSGGTNTEAFFGQGTRLTVV.

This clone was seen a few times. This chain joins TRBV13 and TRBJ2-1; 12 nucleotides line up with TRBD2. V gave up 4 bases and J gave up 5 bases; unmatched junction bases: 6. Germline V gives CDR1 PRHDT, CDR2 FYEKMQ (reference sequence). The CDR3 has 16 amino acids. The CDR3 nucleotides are TGTGCCAGCAGCTCCCAGACTAGCGGGGGCCACAATGAGCAGTTCTTC. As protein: CASSSQTSGGHNEQFF.

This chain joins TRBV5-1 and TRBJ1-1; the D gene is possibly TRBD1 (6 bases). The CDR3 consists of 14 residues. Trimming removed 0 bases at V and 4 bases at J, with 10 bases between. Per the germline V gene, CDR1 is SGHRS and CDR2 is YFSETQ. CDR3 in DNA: TGCGCCAGCAGCTTGGACAGGGCAGTCACTGAAGCTTTCTTT. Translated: CASSLDRAVTEAFF.

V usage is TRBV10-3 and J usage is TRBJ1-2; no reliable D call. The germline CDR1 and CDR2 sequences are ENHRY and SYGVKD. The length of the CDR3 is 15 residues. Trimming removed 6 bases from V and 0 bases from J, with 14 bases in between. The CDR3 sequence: CAIRPSDRANYGYTF. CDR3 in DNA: TGTGCCATCAGGCCCTCCGACCGGGCTAACTATGGCTACACCTTC.

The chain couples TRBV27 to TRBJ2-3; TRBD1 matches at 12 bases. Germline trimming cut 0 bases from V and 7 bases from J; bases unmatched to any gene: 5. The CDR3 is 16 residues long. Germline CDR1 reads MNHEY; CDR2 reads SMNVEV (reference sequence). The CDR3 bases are TGTGCCAGCAGTTTATCGGGGGACAGGGGGCGAAATACGCAGTATTTT. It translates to CASSLSGDRGRNTQYF.

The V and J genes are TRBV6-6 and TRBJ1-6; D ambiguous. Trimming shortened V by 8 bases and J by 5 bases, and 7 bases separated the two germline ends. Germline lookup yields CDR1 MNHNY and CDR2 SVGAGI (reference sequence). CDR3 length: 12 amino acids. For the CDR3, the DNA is TGTGCCAGCCGGGATAATAATTCACCCCTCCACTTT. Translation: CASRDNNSPLHF.

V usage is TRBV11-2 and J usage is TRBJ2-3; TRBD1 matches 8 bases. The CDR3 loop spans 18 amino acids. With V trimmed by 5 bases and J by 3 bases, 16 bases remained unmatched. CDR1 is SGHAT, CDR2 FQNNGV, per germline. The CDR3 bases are TGTGCCAGCAGCCGCCGGGTCGGACAGGGTGAGTGGACAGATACGCAGTATTTT. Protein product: CASSRRVGQGEWTDTQYF.

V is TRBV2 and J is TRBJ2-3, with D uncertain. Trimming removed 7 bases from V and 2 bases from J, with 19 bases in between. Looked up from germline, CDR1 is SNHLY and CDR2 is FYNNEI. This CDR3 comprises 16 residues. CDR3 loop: CASNPWLSDITDTQYF. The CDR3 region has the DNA TGTGCCAGCAACCCCTGGCTATCAGACATCACAGATACGCAGTATTTT.

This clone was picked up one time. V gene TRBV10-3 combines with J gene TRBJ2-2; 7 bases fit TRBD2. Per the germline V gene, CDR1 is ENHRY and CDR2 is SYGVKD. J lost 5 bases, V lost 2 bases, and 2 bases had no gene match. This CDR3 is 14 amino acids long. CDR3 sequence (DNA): TGTGCCATCAGTGAGGGGGGGGAGACCGGGGAGCTGTTTTTT. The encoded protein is CAISEGGETGELFF.

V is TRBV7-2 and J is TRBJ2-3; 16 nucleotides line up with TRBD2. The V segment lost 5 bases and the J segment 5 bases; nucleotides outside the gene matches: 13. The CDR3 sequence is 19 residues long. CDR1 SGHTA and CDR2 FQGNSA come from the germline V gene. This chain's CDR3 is CASSPKRGTSGRAIDTQYF. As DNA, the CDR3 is TGTGCCAGCAGCCCGAAGCGAGGGACTAGCGGGAGGGCCATAGATACGCAGTATTTT. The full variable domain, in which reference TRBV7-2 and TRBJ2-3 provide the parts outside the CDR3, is GAGVSQSPSNKVTEKGKDVELRCDPISGHTALYWYRQSLGQGLEFLIYFQGNSAPDKSGLPSDRFSAERTGGSVSTLTIQRTQQEDSAVYLCASSPKRGTSGRAIDTQYFGPGTRLTVL.

In DNA form, the CDR3 reads TGTGCCTCTACCTGGGGGGTGCAGAATTCACCCCTCCACTTT. Amino acids: CASTWGVQNSPLHF. The chain combines TRBV6-1 with TRBJ1-6; tentative D call: TRBD1 (5 bases). CDR3 size: 14 residues. The germline V gene has CDR1 MNHNS and CDR2 SASEGT. Trimming left V 11 bases short and J 7 bases short, with 18 bases between.

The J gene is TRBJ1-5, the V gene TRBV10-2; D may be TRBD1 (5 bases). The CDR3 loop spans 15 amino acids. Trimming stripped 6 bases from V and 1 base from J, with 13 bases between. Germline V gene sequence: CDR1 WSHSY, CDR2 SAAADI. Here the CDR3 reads CASSETGGSNQPQHF. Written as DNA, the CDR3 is TGCGCCAGCAGCGAGACGGGGGGGAGCAATCAGCCCCAGCATTTT.